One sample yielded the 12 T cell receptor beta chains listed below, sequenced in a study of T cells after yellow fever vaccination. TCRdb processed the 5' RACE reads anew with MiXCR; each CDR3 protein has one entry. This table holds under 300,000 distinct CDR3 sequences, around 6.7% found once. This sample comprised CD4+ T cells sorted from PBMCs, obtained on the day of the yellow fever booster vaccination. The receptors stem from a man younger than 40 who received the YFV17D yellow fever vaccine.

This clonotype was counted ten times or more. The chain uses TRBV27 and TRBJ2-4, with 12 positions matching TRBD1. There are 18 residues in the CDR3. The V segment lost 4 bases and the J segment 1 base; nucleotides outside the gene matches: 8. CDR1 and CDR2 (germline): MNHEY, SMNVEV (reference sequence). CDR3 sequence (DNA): TGTGCCAGCAGTTCAGGGACAGGGGGCTACCAGGCCAAAAACATTCAGTACTTC. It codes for CASSSGTGGYQAKNIQYF.

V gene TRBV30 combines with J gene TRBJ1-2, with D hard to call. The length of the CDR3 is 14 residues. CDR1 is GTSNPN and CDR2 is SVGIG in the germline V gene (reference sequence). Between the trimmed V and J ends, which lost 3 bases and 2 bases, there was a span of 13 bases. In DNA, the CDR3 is TGTGCCTGGAGCCATCTTGGGGAGAACTATGGCTACACCTTC. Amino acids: CAWSHLGENYGYTF.

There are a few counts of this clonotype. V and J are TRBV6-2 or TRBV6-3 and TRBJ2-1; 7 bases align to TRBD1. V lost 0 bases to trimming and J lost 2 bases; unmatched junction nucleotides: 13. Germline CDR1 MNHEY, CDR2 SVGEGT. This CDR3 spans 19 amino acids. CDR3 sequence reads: CASSYSTLGTANPYNEQFF. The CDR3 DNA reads TGTGCCAGCAGTTACTCGACTTTGGGGACAGCAAACCCCTACAATGAGCAGTTCTTC.

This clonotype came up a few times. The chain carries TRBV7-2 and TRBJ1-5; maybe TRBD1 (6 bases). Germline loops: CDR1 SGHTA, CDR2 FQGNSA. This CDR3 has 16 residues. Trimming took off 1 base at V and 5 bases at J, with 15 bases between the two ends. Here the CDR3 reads CASSLEGQGLYQPQHF. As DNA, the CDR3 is TGTGCCAGCAGCTTAGAGGGACAAGGCCTTTATCAGCCCCAGCATTTT.

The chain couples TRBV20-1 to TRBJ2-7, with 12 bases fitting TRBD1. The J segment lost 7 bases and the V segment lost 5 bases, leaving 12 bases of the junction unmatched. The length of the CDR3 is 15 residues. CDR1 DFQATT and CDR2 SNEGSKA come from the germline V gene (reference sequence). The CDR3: CSAGGTGGASQEQYF. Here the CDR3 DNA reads TGCAGTGCTGGGGGGACAGGGGGCGCGTCCCAGGAGCAGTACTTC.

DNA for the CDR3: TGTGCCAGCAGCTTAGGGATAGCGGGAGATGCAGATACGCAGTATTTT. It specifies CASSLGIAGDADTQYF. The J gene is TRBJ2-3, the V gene TRBV7-3; 9 nucleotides line up with TRBD2. Germline-derived CDR1 and CDR2 are SGHTA and FQGTGA. CDR3 size: 16 residues. V was pared by 2 bases and J by 4 bases, with 7 bases of the junction left unmatched. The complete variable domain, with remaining parts taken from reference TRBV7-3 and TRBJ2-3, reads GAGVSQTPSNKVTEKGKYVELRCDPISGHTALYWYRQSLGQGPEFLIYFQGTGAADDSGLPNDRFFAVRPEGSVSTLKIQRTERGDSAVYLCASSLGIAGDADTQYFGPGTRLTVL.

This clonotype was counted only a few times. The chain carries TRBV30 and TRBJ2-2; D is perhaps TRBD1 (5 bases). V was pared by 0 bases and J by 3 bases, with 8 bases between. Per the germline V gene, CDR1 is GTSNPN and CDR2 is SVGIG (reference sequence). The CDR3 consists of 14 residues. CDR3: CAWSVDSYTGELFF. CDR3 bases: TGTGCCTGGAGTGTTGACAGTTACACCGGGGAGCTGTTTTTT.

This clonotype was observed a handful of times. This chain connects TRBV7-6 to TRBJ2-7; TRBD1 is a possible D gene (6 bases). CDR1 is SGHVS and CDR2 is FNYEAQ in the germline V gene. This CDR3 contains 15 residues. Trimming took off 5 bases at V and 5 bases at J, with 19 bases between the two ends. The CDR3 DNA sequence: TGTGCCAGCAGCCCTCAGACAGGCCCCCTCGACGAGCAGTACTTC. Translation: CASSPQTGPLDEQYF. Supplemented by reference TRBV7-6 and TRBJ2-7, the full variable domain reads GAGVSQSPRYKVTKRGQDVALRCDPISGHVSLYWYRQALGQGPEFLTYFNYEAQQDKSGLPNDRFSAERPEGSISTLTIQRTEQRDSAMYRCASSPQTGPLDEQYFGPGTRLTVT.

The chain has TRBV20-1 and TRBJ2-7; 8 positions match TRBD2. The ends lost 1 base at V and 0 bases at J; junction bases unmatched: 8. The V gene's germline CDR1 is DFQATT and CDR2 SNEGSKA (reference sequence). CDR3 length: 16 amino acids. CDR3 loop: CSARGGASGHSYEQYF. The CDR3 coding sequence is TGCAGTGCTAGAGGGGGAGCTAGCGGGCACTCCTACGAGCAGTACTTC.

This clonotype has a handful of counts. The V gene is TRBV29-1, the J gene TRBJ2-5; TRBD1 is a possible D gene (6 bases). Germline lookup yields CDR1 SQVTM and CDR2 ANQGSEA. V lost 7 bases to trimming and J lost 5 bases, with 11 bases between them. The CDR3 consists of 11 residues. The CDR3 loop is CSAGALETQYF. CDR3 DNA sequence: TGCAGCGCAGGGGCTTTGGAGACCCAGTACTTC.

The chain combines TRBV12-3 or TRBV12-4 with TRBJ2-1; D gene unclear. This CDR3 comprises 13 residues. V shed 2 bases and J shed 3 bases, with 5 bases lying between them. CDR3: CASSLNVYNEQFF. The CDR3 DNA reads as TGTGCCAGCAGTTTAAACGTCTACAATGAGCAGTTCTTC.

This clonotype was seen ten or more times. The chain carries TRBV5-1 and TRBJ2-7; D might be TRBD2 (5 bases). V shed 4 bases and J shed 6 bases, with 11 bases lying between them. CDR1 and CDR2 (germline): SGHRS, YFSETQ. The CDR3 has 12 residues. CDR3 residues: CASSETRGEQYF. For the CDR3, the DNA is TGCGCCAGCAGCGAAACTAGAGGCGAGCAGTACTTC.